This T cell receptor beta chain stems from a study of CD8 T cells in ankylosing spondylitis. Germline V gene lookup returns CDR1 DFQATT and CDR2 SNEGSKA (reference sequence). V shed 3 bases and J shed 4 bases, with 25 bases lying between them. This CDR3 region has 18 residues. This clonotype occurred a few times. The target antigen is unknown. TCRdb re-analysed the 5' RACE reads in MiXCR, keeping a single row per CDR3 protein. The data show more than 650,000 distinct CDR3 sequences, approximately 12% seen once. Study-wide findings and caveats: What seemed typical of ankylosing spondylitis blood was a TCR beta motif built from about eight highly homologous variants. CD8+ by phenotype, disease-linked clones were relatively rare in peripheral blood.

Sequencing used blood, either unsorted or a sorted T cell fraction (not recorded which). The receptor's source is a male donor with ankylosing spondylitis. This chain uses TRBV20-1 with TRBJ2-1; D is unresolved. The CDR3 is CSASPDPGLEGRYNEQFF. CDR3 bases: TGCAGTGCTAGCCCTGACCCTGGCCTGGAAGGGCGTTACAATGAGCAGTTCTTC.